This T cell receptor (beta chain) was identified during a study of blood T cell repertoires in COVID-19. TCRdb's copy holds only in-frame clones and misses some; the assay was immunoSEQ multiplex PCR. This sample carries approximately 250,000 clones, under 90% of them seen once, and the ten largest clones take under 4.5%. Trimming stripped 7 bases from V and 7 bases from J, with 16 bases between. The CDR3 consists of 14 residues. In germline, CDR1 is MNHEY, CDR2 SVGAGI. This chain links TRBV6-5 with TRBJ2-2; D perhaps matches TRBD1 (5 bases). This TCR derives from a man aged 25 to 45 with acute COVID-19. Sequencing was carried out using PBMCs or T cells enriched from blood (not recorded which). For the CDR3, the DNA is TGTGCCAGCACCGACTCAGGGTCAAACGGGGAGCTGTTTTTT. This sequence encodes CASTDSGSNGELFF.